This T cell receptor (beta chain) was profiled in a study of shared clonotypes between healthy human individuals (TCRdb year 2020). For context, the study as a whole: Two women and a few men aged 18 to 49 years were included in the cohort. To increase sequencing depth and limit assay-specific biases, TCR repertoire library preparation and sequencing were carried out by different laboratories using diverse techniques. Between about 0.9 and 10 billion PBMCs per donor were obtained by leukapheresis. For each donor, CD4 naive and CD4 memory were each run on three plates, CD8 naive on two plates, and CD8 memory on one plate. Blood TCR repertoires of about five healthy adults were deeply sequenced to estimate repertoire size and the extent of clonotype sharing between individuals. On the study overall, not on this receptor specifically: Incomplete sequencing was indicated by rarefaction of sorted-subset datasets, despite the large sequencing depth. Pairwise subsampling led to the expectation that sequencing depth would affect the degree of clonotype sharing among donors. Higher generation probabilities were observed for clonotypes shared by all four sorted-subset donors than for non-shared clonotypes. The genetic and exposure-history diversity represented was limited by the small number of donors. Naive subsets generally had larger estimated clonotype richness than memory subsets. Sampling was limited to blood, and TCR repertoires in tissue likely differ from TCR repertoires in blood. Approximately 5% of naive CD4, more than 3% of naive CD8, approximately 2% of memory CD4, and around 0.42% of memory CD8 clonotypes were shared across a few donors.

The sample holds one count of this clone. What antigen it recognizes has not been identified. Qualities for individual bases were not recorded, and no much larger clone is one base off. Using the deep immunoSEQ assay, TCR CDR3 regions were amplified from genomic DNA by multiplex PCR. Genomic DNA extracted from each cell subset was distributed evenly over all wells of several immunoSEQ 96-well plates, and each plate served as one replicate. For sorted subsets, each replicate PCR was loaded with approximately 0.2 ug genomic DNA, equivalent to 30,000 or so T cell genomes. Purified libraries were measured with a Qubit 3.0 fluorometer, size-checked on a Bioanalyzer 2100, and measured again with the KAPA Library Quantification kit. Every immunoSEQ 96-well plate was sequenced on a separate single-read 150-cycle Illumina NextSeq 550 flow cell. For the original study's pipeline: Because only junctional sequences without quality scores were contained in the immunoSEQ output, filtering matching that applied to full-length reads could not be performed. Sequences were annotated with PyIR, a Python wrapper for IgBLAST v1.9, and V/J genes and CDR3 were assigned using IMGT germline references. Any read was removed if the V/J assignment was weak (E-value above 1e-6), the CDR3 was missing, or the read contained stop codons, out-of-frame junctions, or ambiguous translated residues. V3J clonotypes were defined as sequences sharing an identical inferred V gene, J gene, and CDR3 amino acid sequence. The percentage overlap between two repertoires was calculated by dividing the number of shared unique clonotypes by the size of the smaller repertoire. Richness of each repertoire was evaluated using RTK rarefaction, the Chao1 estimator, and Recon v2.1 estimates of unobserved clonotypes. Generation probabilities for all TCRbeta clonotypes obtained by the gDNA method from a handful of donors were computed using OLGA. TCRdb's version of the immuneACCESS table is confined to in-frame rearrangements and falls short of the full clone set. An unresolved V gene accounts for under half of the shortfall where checked; the remainder is of unknown origin. V, J and clone size are those of that table, while D and trimming were read from the DNA. The sample data list around 1.9 million clones, and just over 90% of these were observed just once. The ten most abundant clones make up more than 1.5% of the sample.

CD8 naive samples were obtained by positive selection for CCR7 among CD45RO-negative cells, yielding a CD45RA+CCR7+ population from which TemRA cells were excluded. Donors were healthy HIV-negative adults with no recently reported acute infections or vaccinations. Only Caucasian adults living in Nashville, Tennessee, USA were represented among the donors. Blood was collected by leukapheresis, and PBMCs were isolated by Ficoll-Histopaque density gradient centrifugation and then cryopreserved in liquid nitrogen vapor phase. Purity and quantity of every magnetically sorted T cell population were checked by analytical flow cytometry. Each sorted fraction had its genomic DNA isolated and then quantified by UV absorbance on a Nanodrop 2000c. V ends up 5 bases short and J 5 bases short, with an unmatched junction base count of 6. CDR1 MNHEY and CDR2 SMNVEV were looked up in the germline V gene (reference sequence). Inclusive of the bounding cysteine and phenylalanine, the CDR3 is 14 residues long. The sequence is cut down to CDR3 DNA, 42 bases in frame from base 1.

The rearranged chain carries TRBV27 and TRBJ2-7, and 10 junction bases match TRBD1. The sequenced material came from naive CD8+ T cells from PBMCs. What the cell subset or site label conveys for this sample: CD45RA+CCR7+. This TCR derives from a man younger than 30 in good health. Some clones in this sample may be carry-over from other donors' samples. The nucleotide sequence is given as TGTGCCAGCAGTGGGGGGACAGGGGTGAACGAGCAGTACTTC. Protein translation: CASSGGTGVNEQYF.